This T cell receptor beta chain was documented in a study of T cells after yellow fever vaccination. Notes on the study in general: Reappearing after the booster were most of the clones from primary vaccination (less than 98% CD4, 85% to 90% CD8).

V shed 2 bases, J shed 5 bases, and the junction held 5 bases outside the gene matches. The CDR3 loop spans 14 amino acids. Germline CDR1 is MGHDK and CDR2 is SYGVNS. This clonotype was observed many times. Antigen: not known. TCRdb re-called the 5' RACE reads through MiXCR, storing one row per CDR3 protein. The sample lists 280,000 or so distinct CDR3 sequences; roughly 8.7% were seen once. The sample consisted of CD4+ T cells sorted from PBMCs, taken 5 days after the yellow fever booster vaccination. This TCR derives from a man between 18 and 29 years old who received the YFV17D yellow fever vaccine. The chain links TRBV25-1 to TRBJ1-1; TRBD1 matches at 7 bases. CDR3 residues: CASSEQGGRTEAFF. The CDR3 nucleotides read TGTGCCAGCAGTGAACAGGGGGGTCGAACTGAAGCTTTCTTT.